A single sample is the source of the 7 T cell receptor beta chains below, sequenced in a study of T cell responses to AZD1222 COVID-19 vaccine. This table comes from immunoSEQ multiplex PCR, and its TCRdb copy is limited to in-frame clones, with some not included. The data contain about 140,000 clones, 80% to 90% of them seen just once; the ten biggest clones take up under 2%. The material sequenced was peripheral blood, taken on day 0 of AZD1222 vaccination. The receptors shown here come from an adult in good health.

The J gene is TRBJ1-5, the V gene TRBV28; no clear D. Trimming cost V 0 bases and J 5 bases, with 20 bases left between them. CDR1 and CDR2 (germline): MDHEN, SYDVKM. The CDR3 is 18 amino acids. Here the CDR3 DNA reads TGTGCCAGCAGTTTATGGGGGAGATGGCGGGGAGGCGATCAGCCCCAGCATTTT. This gives the protein CASSLWGRWRGGDQPQHF.

The chain recombines TRBV4-1 with TRBJ1-5, with a tentative D call TRBD1 (5 bases). Trimming removed 1 base from V and 5 bases from J, with 18 bases in between. The length of the CDR3 is 17 residues. CDR1 is MGHRA, CDR2 YSYEKL, per germline. The DNA for the CDR3 is TGCGCCAGCAGCCAAGGTCCGTGGGGGGAGAGCTATCAGCCCCAGCATTTT. Its translation: CASSQGPWGESYQPQHF.

This chain uses TRBV5-1 with TRBJ2-7; D gene ambiguous. The germline gives CDR1 SGHRS, CDR2 YFSETQ. Deletions cut 0 bases from V and 2 bases from J, with 9 bases between. This CDR3 contains 14 residues. In nucleotides, the CDR3 is TGCGCCAGCAGCTTGGCCGCCGGAGCCTACGAGCAGTACTTC. It translates to CASSLAAGAYEQYF.

This chain links TRBV7-2 with TRBJ2-1; 11 bases line up with TRBD2. Germline V gene data show CDR1 as SGHTA and CDR2 as FQGNSA. This CDR3 has 16 amino acids. The V gene end was trimmed by 1 base and the J gene end by 5 bases; junction bases not matched to a gene: 4. CDR3 sequence reads: CASSLGVAGGDNEQFF. As DNA, the CDR3 is TGTGCCAGCAGCTTAGGTGTAGCGGGAGGGGACAATGAGCAGTTCTTC. The full variable domain, in which reference TRBV7-2 and TRBJ2-1 provide the parts outside the CDR3, is GAGVSQSPSNKVTEKGKDVELRCDPISGHTALYWYRQSLGQGLEFLIYFQGNSAPDKSGLPSDRFSAERTGGSVSTLTIQRTQQEDSAVYLCASSLGVAGGDNEQFFGPGTRLTVL.

This clone was counted a few times. CDR3 coding DNA: TGCGCCAGCAGTGATGGTAGCGGGAGTTTCGGTGAGCAGTTCTTC. Its protein product is CASSDGSGSFGEQFF. V and J are TRBV5-1 and TRBJ2-1; 9 bases match TRBD2. Unmatched junction bases numbered 12, after V lost 5 bases and J lost 9 bases. CDR3 length: 15 amino acids. Germline V gene data show CDR1 as SGHRS and CDR2 as YFSETQ.

The chain carries TRBV19 and TRBJ2-7; maybe TRBD1 (6 bases). Deletions cut 3 bases from V and 7 bases from J, with 13 bases between. The CDR3 consists of 13 residues. Germline CDR1 and CDR2: LNHDA and SQIVND (reference sequence). CDR3 amino acids: CASSMGQGAEQYF. DNA for the CDR3: TGTGCCAGTAGTATGGGACAAGGCGCGGAGCAGTACTTC.

As to this clone: In the same sample, other DNA sequences code for this CDR3. The gene calls are TRBV2 and TRBJ1-5; unclear D gene. V was trimmed by 3 bases and J by 0 bases, leaving 6 bases between them. Germline CDR1 reads SNHLY; CDR2 reads FYNNEI. This CDR3 region has 14 residues. The CDR3: CASSDLYSNQPQHF. In nucleotides, the CDR3 is TGTGCCAGCAGTGACCTTTATAGCAATCAGCCCCAGCATTTT.